This TCR beta chain derives from a study of T cell repertoires in ileal Crohn's disease. Looking at the study overall: Postoperative therapy was given to about half: fewer than 14 thiopurines, around 17 anti-TNF agents. The M6 sample came from neoterminal ileum during colonoscopy after surgery. Whole-study results and caveats: Sorted CD8 T cells held more high-frequency clones than CD4.

Some clones are missing from TCRdb's copy, which holds only in-frame ones; the method was immunoSEQ multiplex PCR. This sample carries some 7,000 clones, about 74% of them seen once, and the ten largest clones take about 7%. Germline V gives CDR1 KGHSH, CDR2 LQKENI. The CDR3 loop spans 15 amino acids. The ends lost 4 bases at V and 3 bases at J; junction bases unmatched: 6. With regard to this clone: The antigen remains undetermined.

The time point denotes: neoterminal ileum biopsy at postoperative endoscopy, about 6 months after surgery. This clonotype was sampled from an adult with Crohn's disease. The chain combines TRBV18 with TRBJ2-5, with 9 positions matching TRBD2. Source material: ileal tissue. The CDR3 sequence: CASSLLAGEEETQYF. The CDR3 region has the DNA TGTGCCAGCTCACTATTAGCGGGGGAGGAAGAGACCCAGTACTTC. The full variable domain, completed using reference TRBV18 and TRBJ2-5, is NAGVMQNPRHLVRRRGQEARLRCSPMKGHSHVYWYRQLPEEGLKFMVYLQKENIIDESGMPKERFSAEFPKEGPSILRIQQVVRGDSAAYFCASSLLAGEEETQYFGPGTRLLVL.